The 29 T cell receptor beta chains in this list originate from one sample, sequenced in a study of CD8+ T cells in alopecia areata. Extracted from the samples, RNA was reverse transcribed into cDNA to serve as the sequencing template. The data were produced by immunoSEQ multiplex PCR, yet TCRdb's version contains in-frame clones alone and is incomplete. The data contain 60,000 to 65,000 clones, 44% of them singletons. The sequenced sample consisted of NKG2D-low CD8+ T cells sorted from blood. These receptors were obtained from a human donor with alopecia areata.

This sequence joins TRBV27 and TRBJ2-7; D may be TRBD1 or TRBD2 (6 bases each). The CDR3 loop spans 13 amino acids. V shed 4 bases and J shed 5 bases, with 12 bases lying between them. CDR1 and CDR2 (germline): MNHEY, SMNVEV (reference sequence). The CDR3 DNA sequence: TGTGCCAGCAGTTGGGGGGCGCGGGACGAGCAGTACTTC. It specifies CASSWGARDEQYF.

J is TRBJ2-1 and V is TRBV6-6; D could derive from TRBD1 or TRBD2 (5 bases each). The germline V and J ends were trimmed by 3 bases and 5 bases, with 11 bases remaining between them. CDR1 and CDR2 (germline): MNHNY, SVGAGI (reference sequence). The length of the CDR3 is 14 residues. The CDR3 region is CASSYARGDNEQFF. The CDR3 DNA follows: TGTGCCAGCAGTTATGCGAGAGGGGACAATGAGCAGTTCTTC.

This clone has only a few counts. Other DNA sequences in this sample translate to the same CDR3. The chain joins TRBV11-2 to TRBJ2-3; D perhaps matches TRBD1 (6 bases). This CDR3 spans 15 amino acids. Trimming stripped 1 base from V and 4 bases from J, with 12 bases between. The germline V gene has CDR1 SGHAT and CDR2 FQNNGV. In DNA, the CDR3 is TGTGCCAGCAGCTTAGTTTCAGGGGAAGCAGATACGCAGTATTTT. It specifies CASSLVSGEADTQYF. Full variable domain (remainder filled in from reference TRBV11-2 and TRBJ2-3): EAGVAQSPRYKIIEKRQSVAFWCNPISGHATLYWYQQILGQGPKLLIQFQNNGVVDDSQLPKDRFSAERLKGVDSTLKIQPAKLEDSAVYLCASSLVSGEADTQYFGPGTRLTVL.

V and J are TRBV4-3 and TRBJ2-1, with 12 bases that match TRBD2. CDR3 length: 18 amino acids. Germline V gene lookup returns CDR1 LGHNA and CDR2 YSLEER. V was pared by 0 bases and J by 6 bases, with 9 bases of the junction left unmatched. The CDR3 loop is CASSQDPYLAGGLNEQFF. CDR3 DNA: TGCGCCAGCAGCCAAGATCCGTACCTAGCGGGAGGGCTCAATGAGCAGTTCTTC.

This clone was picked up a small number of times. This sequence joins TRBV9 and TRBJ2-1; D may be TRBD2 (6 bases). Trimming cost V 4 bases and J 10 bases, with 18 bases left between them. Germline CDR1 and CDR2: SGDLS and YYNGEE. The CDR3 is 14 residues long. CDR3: CASSLIGAEGEQFF. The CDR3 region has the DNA TGTGCCAGCAGCTTAATAGGAGCGGAGGGGGAGCAGTTCTTC. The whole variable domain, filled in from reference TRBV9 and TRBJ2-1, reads DSGVTQTPKHLITATGQRVTLRCSPRSGDLSVYWYQQSLDQGLQFLIQYYNGEERAKGNILERFSAQQFPDLHSELNLSSLELGDSALYFCASSLIGAEGEQFFGPGTRLTVL.

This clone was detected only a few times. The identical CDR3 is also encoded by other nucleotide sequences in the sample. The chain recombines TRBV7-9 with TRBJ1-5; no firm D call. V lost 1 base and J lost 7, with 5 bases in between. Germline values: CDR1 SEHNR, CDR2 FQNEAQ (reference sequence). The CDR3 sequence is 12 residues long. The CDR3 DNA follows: TGTGCCAGCAGCTTAGGAGGCCAGCCCCAGCATTTT. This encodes CASSLGGQPQHF.

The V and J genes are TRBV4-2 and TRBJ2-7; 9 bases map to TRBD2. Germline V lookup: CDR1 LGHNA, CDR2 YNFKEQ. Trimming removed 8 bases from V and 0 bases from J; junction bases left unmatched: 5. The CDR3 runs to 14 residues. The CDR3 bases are TGTGCCAGCCAGACTAGCGGAGGCTCCTACGAGCAGTACTTC. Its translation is CASQTSGGSYEQYF.

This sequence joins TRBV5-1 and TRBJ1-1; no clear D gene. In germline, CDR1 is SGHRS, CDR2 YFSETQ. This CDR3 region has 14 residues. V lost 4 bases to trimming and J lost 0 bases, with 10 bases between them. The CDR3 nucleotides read TGCGCCAGCAGCCTGAGGAGCTTGAACACTGAAGCTTTCTTT. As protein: CASSLRSLNTEAFF.

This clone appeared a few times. This chain's CDR3 is CASSHGLAGAEQYF. The CDR3 DNA sequence: TGTGCCAGCAGCCACGGACTAGCGGGAGCCGAGCAGTACTTC. The chain combines TRBV7-2 with TRBJ2-7, with 13 bases fitting TRBD2. Germline V gene data show CDR1 as SGHTA and CDR2 as FQGNSA. This CDR3 has 14 amino acids. V shed 5 bases, J shed 6 bases, and the junction held 4 bases outside the gene matches.

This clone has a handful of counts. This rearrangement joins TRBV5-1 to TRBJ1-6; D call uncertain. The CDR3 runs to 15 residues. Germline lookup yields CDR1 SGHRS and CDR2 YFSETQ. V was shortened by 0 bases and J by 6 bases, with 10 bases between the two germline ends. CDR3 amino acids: CASSLDGSGNSPLHF. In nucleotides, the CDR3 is TGCGCCAGCAGCTTGGACGGCTCCGGTAATTCACCCCTCCACTTT.

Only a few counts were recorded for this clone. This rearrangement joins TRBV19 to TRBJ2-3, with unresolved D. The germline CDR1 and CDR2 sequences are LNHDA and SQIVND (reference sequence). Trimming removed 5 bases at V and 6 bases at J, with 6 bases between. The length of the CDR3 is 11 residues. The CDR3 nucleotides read TGTGCCAGTAGTTCCGGGGATACGCAGTATTTT. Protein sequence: CASSSGDTQYF.

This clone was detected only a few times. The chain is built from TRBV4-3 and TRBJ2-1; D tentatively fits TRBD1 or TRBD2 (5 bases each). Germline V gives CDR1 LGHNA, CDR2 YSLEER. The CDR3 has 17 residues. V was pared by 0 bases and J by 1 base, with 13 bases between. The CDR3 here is CASSQEGLAESYNEQFF. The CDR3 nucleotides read TGCGCCAGCAGCCAAGAGGGGCTAGCCGAGTCCTACAATGAGCAGTTCTTC.

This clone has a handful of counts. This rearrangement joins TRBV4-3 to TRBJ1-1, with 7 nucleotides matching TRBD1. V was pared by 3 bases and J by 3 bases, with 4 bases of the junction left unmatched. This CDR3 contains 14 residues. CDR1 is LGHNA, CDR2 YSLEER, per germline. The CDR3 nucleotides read TGCGCCAGCAGCCACCGACAGGGACACACTGAAGCTTTCTTT. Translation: CASSHRQGHTEAFF.

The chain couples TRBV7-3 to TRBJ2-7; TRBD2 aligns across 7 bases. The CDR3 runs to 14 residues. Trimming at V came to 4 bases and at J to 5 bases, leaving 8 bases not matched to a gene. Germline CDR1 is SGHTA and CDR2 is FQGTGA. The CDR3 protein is CASSSSGRGDEQYF. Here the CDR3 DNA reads TGTGCCAGCAGCTCTTCGGGACGGGGGGACGAGCAGTACTTC.

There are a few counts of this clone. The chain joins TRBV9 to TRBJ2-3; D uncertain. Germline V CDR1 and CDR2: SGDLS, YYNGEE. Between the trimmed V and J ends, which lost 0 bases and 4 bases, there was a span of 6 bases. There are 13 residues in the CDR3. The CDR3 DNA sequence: TGTGCCAGCAGCGTAGACAGACCAGATACGCAGTATTTT. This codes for CASSVDRPDTQYF.

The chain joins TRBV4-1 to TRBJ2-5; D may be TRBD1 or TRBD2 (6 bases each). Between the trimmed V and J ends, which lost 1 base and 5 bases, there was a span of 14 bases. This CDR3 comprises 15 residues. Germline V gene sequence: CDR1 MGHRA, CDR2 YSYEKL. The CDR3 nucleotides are TGCGCCAGCAGCCAAGTTCCCGGGGGCTATGAGACCCAGTACTTC. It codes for CASSQVPGGYETQYF.

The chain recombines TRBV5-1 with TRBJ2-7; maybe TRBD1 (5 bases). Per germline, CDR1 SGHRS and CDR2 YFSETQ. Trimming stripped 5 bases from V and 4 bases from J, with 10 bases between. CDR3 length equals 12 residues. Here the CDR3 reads CASRSQGYEQYF. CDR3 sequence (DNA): TGCGCCAGCAGATCCCAGGGATACGAGCAGTACTTC.

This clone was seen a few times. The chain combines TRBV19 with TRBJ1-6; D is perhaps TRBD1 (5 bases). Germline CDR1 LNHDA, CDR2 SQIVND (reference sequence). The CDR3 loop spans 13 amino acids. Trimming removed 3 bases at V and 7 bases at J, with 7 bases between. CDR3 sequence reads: CASSMGGNSPLHF. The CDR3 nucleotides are TGTGCCAGTAGTATGGGGGGGAATTCACCCCTCCACTTT.

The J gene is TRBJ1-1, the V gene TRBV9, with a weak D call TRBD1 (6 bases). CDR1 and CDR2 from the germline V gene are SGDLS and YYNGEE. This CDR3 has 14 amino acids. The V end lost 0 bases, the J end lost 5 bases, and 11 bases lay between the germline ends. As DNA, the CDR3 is TGTGCCAGCAGCGTAGGGGGGCGAGGGACTGAAGCTTTCTTT. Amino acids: CASSVGGRGTEAFF.

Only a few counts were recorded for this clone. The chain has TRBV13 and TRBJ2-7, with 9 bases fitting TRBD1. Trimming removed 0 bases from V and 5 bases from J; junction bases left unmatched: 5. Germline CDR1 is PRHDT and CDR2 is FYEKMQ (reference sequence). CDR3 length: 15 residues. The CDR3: CASSLGQGQGDEQYF. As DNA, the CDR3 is TGTGCCAGCAGCTTAGGTCAGGGACAGGGCGACGAGCAGTACTTC.

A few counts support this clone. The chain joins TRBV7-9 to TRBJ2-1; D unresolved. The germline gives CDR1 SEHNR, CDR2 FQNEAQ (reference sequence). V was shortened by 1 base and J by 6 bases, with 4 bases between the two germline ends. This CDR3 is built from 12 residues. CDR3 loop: CASSLVGNEQFF. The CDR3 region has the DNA TGTGCCAGCAGCTTAGTTGGCAATGAGCAGTTCTTC.

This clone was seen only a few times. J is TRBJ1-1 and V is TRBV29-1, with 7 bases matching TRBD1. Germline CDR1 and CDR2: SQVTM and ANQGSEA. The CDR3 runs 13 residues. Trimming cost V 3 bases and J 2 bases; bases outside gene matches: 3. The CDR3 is CSVEDRPNTEAFF. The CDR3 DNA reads TGCAGCGTTGAGGACAGGCCCAACACTGAAGCTTTCTTT.

The CDR3 nucleotides read TGTGCCAGCAGTTTATGGACTAGGCCGGTGGTGGGGAATGAGCAGTTCTTC. It is translated as CASSLWTRPVVGNEQFF. This chain uses TRBV28 with TRBJ2-1; D is possibly TRBD2 (6 bases). The CDR3 has 17 residues. Germline assignment: CDR1 MDHEN and CDR2 SYDVKM. Deletions cut 0 bases from V and 7 bases from J, with 19 bases between.

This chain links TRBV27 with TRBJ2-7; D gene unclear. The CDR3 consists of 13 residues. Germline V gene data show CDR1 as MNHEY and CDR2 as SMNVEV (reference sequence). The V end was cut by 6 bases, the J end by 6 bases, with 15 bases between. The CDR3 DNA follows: TGTGCCAGCAGCTTAGGGCCGAGAGGCGAGCAGTACTTC. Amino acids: CASSLGPRGEQYF.

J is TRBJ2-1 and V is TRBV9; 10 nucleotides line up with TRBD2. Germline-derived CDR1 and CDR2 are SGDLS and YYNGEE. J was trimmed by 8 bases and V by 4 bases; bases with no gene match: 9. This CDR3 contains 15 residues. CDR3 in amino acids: CASSFSGRPLDEQFF. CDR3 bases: TGTGCCAGCAGCTTTAGCGGGAGGCCCCTTGATGAGCAGTTCTTC.

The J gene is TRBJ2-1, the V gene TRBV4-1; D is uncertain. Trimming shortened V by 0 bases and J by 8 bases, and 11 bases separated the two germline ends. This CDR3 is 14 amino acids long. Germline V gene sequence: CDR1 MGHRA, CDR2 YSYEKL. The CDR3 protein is CASSQDPGSDEQFF. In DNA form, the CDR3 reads TGCGCCAGCAGCCAAGATCCGGGCAGCGATGAGCAGTTCTTC.

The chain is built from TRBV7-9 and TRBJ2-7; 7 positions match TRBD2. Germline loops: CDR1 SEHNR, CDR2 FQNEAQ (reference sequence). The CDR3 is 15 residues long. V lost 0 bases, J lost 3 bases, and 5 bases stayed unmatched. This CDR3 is CASSLASGAIYEQYF. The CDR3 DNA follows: TGTGCCAGCAGCTTAGCCAGCGGGGCGATCTACGAGCAGTACTTC.

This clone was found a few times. CDR3 loop: CSVEGQTTFLNTEAFF. The CDR3 DNA reads as TGCAGCGTTGAAGGACAGACAACCTTTCTGAACACTGAAGCTTTCTTT. The chain couples TRBV29-1 to TRBJ1-1; the D gene is possibly TRBD1 (5 bases). This CDR3 comprises 16 residues. V was pared by 1 base and J by 0 bases, with 15 bases between. Germline-derived CDR1 and CDR2 are SQVTM and ANQGSEA.

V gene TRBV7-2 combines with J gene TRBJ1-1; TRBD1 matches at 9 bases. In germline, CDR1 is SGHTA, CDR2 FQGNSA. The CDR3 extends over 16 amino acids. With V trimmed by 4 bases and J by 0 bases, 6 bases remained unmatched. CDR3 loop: CASSSTGGYLNTEAFF. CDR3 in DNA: TGTGCCAGCAGCTCTACAGGGGGCTATTTGAACACTGAAGCTTTCTTT.